The entry below gives a single T cell receptor beta chain sequence along with its context. Its antigen is still unknown. Base-call qualities are not available, and no considerably larger clone is one nucleotide away. Genomic DNA was extracted from sorted cells with the Quick-DNA Microprep Kit. TCRbeta DNA was amplified with the immunoSEQ hsTCRbeta kit following the manufacturer's protocol. An Illumina MiSeq instrument was used to sequence the TCRbeta libraries. The published analysis was carried out like this. Once out-of-frame sequences had been removed, approximately 2,000,000 distinct TCRbeta sequences were left, which works out to an average of around 70,000 per individual. Each individual was scored using the number of roughly 150 previously reported CMV-associated TCRbeta sequences that the individual carried and the total number of productive distinct TCRbeta sequences. A beta-binomial model was reimplemented in Python, and scikit-learn random forests with default parameters were trained on US cohort data. Classifier performance on the Belgian cohort was summarized as median AUC with percentile confidence intervals over 10,000 bootstrap iterations. This immuneACCESS table, as held by TCRdb, lists in-frame sequences with V and J called but not all clones. Of the missing ones, under half trace to an unresolved V gene in checked studies; the others have no known cause. Clone size and the V and J calls come from that table; the DNA yielded D and trimming. In all, the sample holds some 41,000 clones, and approximately 80% of those were seen once. Around 6.6% of the sample is in the top ten clones.

Looking up the germline V gene yields CDR1 SGHDT and CDR2 YYEEEE. The CDR3 runs 14 amino acids, cysteine and phenylalanine included. Only the CDR3 portion is preserved as DNA: 42 bases, with reading frame beginning at the first base. Trimming takes 3 bases off V and 5 bases off J; junction bases not matched to a gene: 4. A FACSAria II was used to sort memory CD4+ T cells, defined as single viable CD3+CD4+CD8-CD45RO+ cells. CMV serostatus was determined with a Roche Elecsys assay detecting serum IgG against CMV pp150, pp28, p38 and p52. Once the samples were thawed, total CD4+ T cells were enriched through positive selection using CD4 magnetic microbeads. The samples came from a different study that was designed specifically to examine the CD4+ T cell memory repertoire. Peripheral blood mononuclear cells were isolated and cryopreserved following standard operating procedures; serum was stored at -80 °C. The staining relied on CD3-PerCP (BW264/56), CD4-APC (RPA-T4), CD45RO-PE (UCHT1) and CD8-Pacific Orange (3B5) antibodies, and Sytox blue was used to exclude non-viable cells.

The data belong to a study of memory CD4+ T cells and cytomegalovirus serostatus (dated by TCRdb to about 2019). In the study overall: The cohort comprised around 35 healthy Belgian adults, 9 CMV seropositive and some 24 CMV seronegative. To replicate a published TCR-based CMV serostatus classifier, the study sequenced CD4+ memory TCRbeta repertoires from a Belgian cohort whose cytomegalovirus serostatus was known.

Here is what the overall study found, with its caveats: The results were interpreted as suggesting that the CMV-associated TCR signature is mostly present in the CD4+ memory repertoire. The original-framework classifier achieved a median bootstrapped AUC of approximately 0.96 with a 95% CI of 0.76-1.00 on the Belgian cohort. Unlike the original study, which covered naive and memory CD4+ and CD8+ populations, the Belgian study sequenced only CD4+CD45RO+ memory cells. Among the 150 to 200 previously reported CMV-associated TCRbeta sequences, over 65 showed up in the CD4+ memory repertoires, with each one found in between one and five individuals. For predicting CMV serostatus, the median bootstrapped AUC was approximately 0.95 using the original framework and 0.9 to 0.92 using a US-trained random forest.

The sequence joins TRBV5-6 to TRBJ2-3; 9 nucleotides in the junction match TRBD1. The sequence was collected from an adult in good health and CMV-seronegative. The sample was memory CD4+ T cells from blood. The CDR3 reads CASSSATGGDTQYF. The DNA reads TGTGCCAGCAGCTCCGCGACAGGGGGAGATACGCAGTATTTT.